Below are 24 T cell receptor beta chains sequenced from a single sample in a study of blood T cell repertoires in COVID-19. Generated by immunoSEQ multiplex PCR, the TCRdb table keeps only in-frame clones and is missing some. The sample shows approximately 230,000 clones, 70% to 85% of them seen only once. Sequenced input: peripheral blood. These receptors were collected from an elderly man with acute or convalescent COVID-19.

The CDR3 coding sequence is TGTGCCAGCAGCTTAAGGGCTCAGGGGATGGGCCAGCCCCAGCATTTT. Translating gives CASSLRAQGMGQPQHF. The chain employs TRBV11-1 and TRBJ1-5, with a weak D call TRBD1 (6 bases). V gave up 2 bases and J gave up 7 bases, with 18 bases separating them. Germline CDR1 reads SGHAT; CDR2 reads FQDESV (reference sequence). This CDR3 has 16 residues.

The V and J genes are TRBV19 and TRBJ2-7, with 11 bases lining up with TRBD1. There are 15 residues in the CDR3. Germline lookup yields CDR1 LNHDA and CDR2 SQIVND (reference sequence). After removal of 5 bases from V and 2 bases from J, the junction contained 5 bases not matched to a gene. CDR3 in DNA: TGTGCCAGTAGTTCGGGGACAGGGGGACCCTACGAGCAGTACTTC. Translating it yields CASSSGTGGPYEQYF.

The V gene is TRBV23-1, the J gene TRBJ1-5; possibly TRBD1 for D (5 bases). TRBV23-1 is reported as an ORF; its role is uncertain. This CDR3 comprises 17 residues. V was trimmed by 0 bases and J by 5 bases, leaving 17 bases between them. CDR3 in amino acids: CASSQSMTEVKDQPQHF. CDR3 coding DNA: TGCGCCAGCAGTCAATCGATGACAGAGGTGAAGGATCAGCCCCAGCATTTT.

This chain uses TRBV19 with TRBJ2-6; 7 bases are shared with TRBD1. CDR3 length equals 18 residues. Germline V gene lookup returns CDR1 LNHDA and CDR2 SQIVND (reference sequence). J was trimmed by 0 bases and V by 4 bases; bases with no gene match: 9. Here the CDR3 DNA reads TGTGCCAGTAGTAACCCCGGGACAGTCAGCTCTGGGGCCAACGTCCTGACTTTC. This codes for CASSNPGTVSSGANVLTF.

The rearrangement links TRBV24-1 to TRBJ2-1; 8 bases fit TRBD1. There are 18 residues in the CDR3. Looked up from germline, CDR1 is KGHDR and CDR2 is SFDVKD. J gave up 0 bases and V 4 bases, and 10 bases lay outside the gene matches. The CDR3 here is CATSEAGGSVSSYNEQFF. CDR3 bases: TGTGCCACCAGTGAGGCAGGGGGCTCCGTGAGCTCCTACAATGAGCAGTTCTTC.

This clone occurred once. CDR3 DNA: TGCGCCAGCAGCTTGGGGGCACGAATGGACACTGAAGCTTTCTTT. Translating gives CASSLGARMDTEAFF. J is TRBJ1-1 and V is TRBV5-1; D not certain. This CDR3 contains 15 residues. CDR1 is SGHRS and CDR2 is YFSETQ in the germline V gene. The germline V and J ends were trimmed by 0 bases and 3 bases, with 12 bases remaining between them.

The CDR3 protein is CASSPANSEDTQYF. The CDR3 nucleotides read TGTGCCAGCAGCCCTGCTAATAGCGAGGATACGCAGTATTTT. This rearrangement joins TRBV7-3 to TRBJ2-3; D might be TRBD2 (5 bases). Germline values: CDR1 SGHTA, CDR2 FQGTGA. Trimming shortened V by 5 bases and J by 6 bases, and 15 bases separated the two germline ends. The CDR3 is 14 amino acids.

The chain couples TRBV19 to TRBJ1-5, with TRBD1 identical over 9 bases. V lost 7 bases to trimming and J lost 4 bases; unmatched junction nucleotides: 8. Per the germline V gene, CDR1 is LNHDA and CDR2 is SQIVND (reference sequence). The CDR3 spans 15 residues. The CDR3 sequence is CASTRGTGRNQPQHF. CDR3 coding DNA: TGTGCCAGTACTAGAGGGACAGGGAGGAATCAGCCCCAGCATTTT.

This clone has a handful of counts. This rearrangement joins TRBV5-4 to TRBJ2-2; TRBD2 might be the D (7 bases). The CDR3 runs to 15 residues. Trimming left V 6 bases short and J 5 bases short, with 17 bases between. The germline CDR1 and CDR2 sequences are SGHNT and YYREEE (reference sequence). The CDR3 DNA reads TGTGCCAGCACCTCCGGGGGGACAAGGACCGGGGAGCTGTTTTTT. The encoded protein is CASTSGGTRTGELFF.

The V call is TRBV6-5, the J call TRBJ2-1; D is perhaps TRBD2 (6 bases). Per germline, CDR1 MNHEY and CDR2 SVGAGI. The V and J ends lost 7 bases and 7 bases respectively, with 20 bases between them. This CDR3 is 15 amino acids long. CDR3 sequence (DNA): TGTGCCAGCACCACCAGGCGGGGTATCCTAAATGAGCAGTTCTTC. It specifies CASTTRRGILNEQFF.

This clone was seen more than once but under ten times. The V call is TRBV7-8, the J call TRBJ1-2; a possible D gene is TRBD1 (5 bases). Germline CDR1 is SGHVS and CDR2 is FQNEAQ. This CDR3 is 15 amino acids long. The V gene lost 5 bases and the J gene lost 8 bases, with 21 bases spanning the gap. The CDR3 spells CASSPRVGGVRGYTF. The DNA of the CDR3 is TGTGCCAGCAGCCCCCGTGTTGGGGGGGTTAGGGGCTACACCTTC.

The chain is built from TRBV6-5 and TRBJ2-2; maybe TRBD1 (5 bases). CDR3 length: 12 residues. Trimming removed 6 bases at V and 4 bases at J, with 6 bases between. Germline V gives CDR1 MNHEY, CDR2 SVGAGI. The chain's CDR3 is CASRQGTGELFF. CDR3 sequence (DNA): TGTGCCAGCAGGCAGGGCACCGGGGAGCTGTTTTTT.

This clone was detected only once. Other nucleotide sequences in the sample specify the same CDR3. The rearrangement links TRBV5-1 to TRBJ1-5, with D unresolved. Trimming left V 4 bases short and J 1 base short, with 9 bases between. The CDR3 consists of 14 residues. Germline CDR1 SGHRS, CDR2 YFSETQ. The CDR3 loop is CASSLGGSNQPQHF. Written as DNA, the CDR3 is TGCGCCAGCAGCCTCGGAGGGAGCAATCAGCCCCAGCATTTT.

V is TRBV19 and J is TRBJ1-1, with D possibly being TRBD1 (5 bases). Germline-derived CDR1 and CDR2 are LNHDA and SQIVND (reference sequence). The V gene lost 10 bases and the J gene lost 0 bases, with 12 bases spanning the gap. The CDR3 totals 13 residues. The CDR3 region is CATKGRVNTEAFF. CDR3 in DNA: TGTGCCACCAAGGGCAGGGTGAACACTGAAGCTTTCTTT.

The chain links TRBV18 to TRBJ2-7; D might be TRBD2 (7 bases). This CDR3 contains 16 residues. Trimming pared 5 bases from V and 3 bases from J, leaving 20 bases between. CDR1 and CDR2 from the germline V gene are KGHSH and LQKENI. In nucleotides, the CDR3 is TGTGCCAGCTCAACCCGGGGCGGGGGCGACCTCTACGAGCAGTACTTC. Its protein is CASSTRGGGDLYEQYF. The whole variable domain, filled in from reference TRBV18 and TRBJ2-7, reads NAGVMQNPRHLVRRRGQEARLRCSPMKGHSHVYWYRQLPEEGLKFMVYLQKENIIDESGMPKERFSAEFPKEGPSILRIQQVVRGDSAAYFCASSTRGGGDLYEQYFGPGTRLTVT.

This chain links TRBV2 with TRBJ1-4; D call uncertain. The germline CDR1 and CDR2 sequences are SNHLY and FYNNEI. Trimming stripped 4 bases from V and 2 bases from J, with 5 bases between. The CDR3 is 13 residues long. CDR3 region: CASSGQTNEKLFF. In nucleotides, the CDR3 is TGTGCCAGCAGTGGTCAGACTAATGAAAAACTGTTTTTT.

The chain has TRBV18 and TRBJ2-1; TRBD1 aligns across 11 bases. The CDR3 is 14 amino acids. Germline values: CDR1 KGHSH, CDR2 LQKENI. V lost 2 bases and J lost 6; bases outside the gene matches: 0. The CDR3 loop is CASSPGTGGNEQFF. CDR3 DNA sequence: TGTGCCAGCTCACCAGGGACAGGGGGCAATGAGCAGTTCTTC.

The sample holds a few counts of this clone. The chain employs TRBV6-5 and TRBJ1-5; D gene uncertain. With 6 bases removed from V and 4 bases from J, the gap between germline ends came to 16 bases. The CDR3 runs 15 residues. Germline V CDR1 and CDR2: MNHEY, SVGAGI. This CDR3 is CASRRAESINQPQHF. In DNA, the CDR3 is TGTGCCAGCAGGCGGGCAGAGAGTATTAATCAGCCCCAGCATTTT.

The genes are TRBV7-2 and TRBJ2-3; 9 bases align to TRBD2. Germline CDR1 and CDR2: SGHTA and FQGNSA. Unmatched junction bases numbered 4, after V lost 0 bases and J lost 3 bases. The CDR3 runs 16 residues. The CDR3 nucleotides read TGTGCCAGCAGCTTAGCTCTGAGCGGGGGGACAGATACGCAGTATTTT. Its protein is CASSLALSGGTDTQYF.

The V gene is TRBV5-1, the J gene TRBJ2-3, with D tentatively TRBD2 (6 bases). Deletions cut 0 bases from V and 2 bases from J, with 13 bases between. This CDR3 is 16 amino acids long. Germline lookup yields CDR1 SGHRS and CDR2 YFSETQ. CDR3 sequence reads: CASSLVIAEITDTQYF. CDR3 nucleotides: TGCGCCAGCAGCTTGGTAATAGCGGAGATCACAGATACGCAGTATTTT. The full variable domain, rest sourced from reference TRBV5-1 and TRBJ2-3, is KAGVTQTPRYLIKTRGQQVTLSCSPISGHRSVSWYQQTPGQGLQFLFEYFSETQRNKGNFPGRFSGRQFSNSRSEMNVSTLELGDSALYLCASSLVIAEITDTQYFGPGTRLTVL.

The V and J genes are TRBV5-1 and TRBJ1-6; D is perhaps TRBD1 (5 bases). Germline CDR1 SGHRS, CDR2 YFSETQ. Trimming pared 1 base from V and 9 bases from J, leaving 17 bases between. This CDR3 contains 16 residues. The CDR3 sequence is CASSLNRASRGSPLHF. The CDR3 region has the DNA TGCGCCAGCAGCTTGAATCGGGCCTCTAGGGGTTCACCCCTCCACTTT.

Only one count was recorded for this clone. The V call is TRBV7-9, the J call TRBJ2-3; TRBD2 matches at 13 bases. Per the germline V gene, CDR1 is SEHNR and CDR2 is FQNEAQ (reference sequence). The ends lost 5 bases at V and 4 bases at J; junction bases unmatched: 3. The CDR3 has 15 amino acids. CDR3 region: CASSLLAGGSDTQYF. The CDR3 DNA follows: TGTGCCAGCAGCCTACTAGCGGGAGGGTCAGATACGCAGTATTTT.

This clone was recorded only once. This chain connects TRBV5-1 to TRBJ2-6; a weak D match, TRBD1 (5 bases). The CDR3 contains 13 residues. Trimming stripped 7 bases from V and 11 bases from J, with 16 bases between. The germline V gene encodes CDR1 SGHRS and CDR2 YFSETQ. Here the CDR3 reads CASAPQGGDVLTF. CDR3 sequence (DNA): TGCGCCAGCGCGCCTCAGGGCGGTGACGTCCTGACTTTC. The full variable domain, with the rest looked up from reference TRBV5-1 and TRBJ2-6, is KAGVTQTPRYLIKTRGQQVTLSCSPISGHRSVSWYQQTPGQGLQFLFEYFSETQRNKGNFPGRFSGRQFSNSRSEMNVSTLELGDSALYLCASAPQGGDVLTFGAGSRLTVL.

The V and J genes are TRBV7-9 and TRBJ2-1, with 11 bases that match TRBD1. CDR1 and CDR2 from the germline V gene are SEHNR and FQNEAQ (reference sequence). Unmatched junction bases numbered 13, after V lost 4 bases and J lost 8 bases. CDR3 length equals 17 residues. CDR3 region: CASSSYTSGQGGDEQFF. The CDR3 region has the DNA TGTGCCAGCAGCTCCTACACTTCGGGACAGGGGGGCGATGAGCAGTTCTTC. The whole variable domain, filled in from reference TRBV7-9 and TRBJ2-1, reads DTGVSQNPRHKITKRGQNVTFRCDPISEHNRLYWYRQTLGQGPEFLTYFQNEAQLEKSRLLSDRFSAERPKGSFSTLEIQRTEQGDSAMYLCASSSYTSGQGGDEQFFGPGTRLTVL.